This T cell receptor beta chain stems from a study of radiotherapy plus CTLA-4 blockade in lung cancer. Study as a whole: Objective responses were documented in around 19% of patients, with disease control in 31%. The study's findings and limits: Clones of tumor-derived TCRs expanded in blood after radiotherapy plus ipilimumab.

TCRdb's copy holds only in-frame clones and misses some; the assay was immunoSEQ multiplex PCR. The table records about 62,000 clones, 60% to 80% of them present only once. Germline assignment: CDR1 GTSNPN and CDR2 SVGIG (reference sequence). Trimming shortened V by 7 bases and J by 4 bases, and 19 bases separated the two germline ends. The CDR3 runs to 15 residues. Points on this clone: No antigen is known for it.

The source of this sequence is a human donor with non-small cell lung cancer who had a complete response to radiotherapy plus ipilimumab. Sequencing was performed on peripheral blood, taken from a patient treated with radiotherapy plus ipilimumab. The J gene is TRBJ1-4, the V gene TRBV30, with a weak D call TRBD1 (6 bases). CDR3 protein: CALKPLRQVNEKLFF. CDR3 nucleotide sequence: TGTGCCTTGAAACCACTAAGACAGGTTAATGAAAAACTGTTTTTT.